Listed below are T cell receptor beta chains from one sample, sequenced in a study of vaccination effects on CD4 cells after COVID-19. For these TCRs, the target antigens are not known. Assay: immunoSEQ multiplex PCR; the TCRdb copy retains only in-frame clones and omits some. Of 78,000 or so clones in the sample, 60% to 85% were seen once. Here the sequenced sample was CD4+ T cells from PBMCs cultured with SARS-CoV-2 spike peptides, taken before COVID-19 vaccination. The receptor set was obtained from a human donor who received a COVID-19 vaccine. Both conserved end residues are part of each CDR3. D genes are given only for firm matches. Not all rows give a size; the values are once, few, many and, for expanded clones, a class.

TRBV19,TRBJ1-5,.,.,TGTGCCAGTAGTATAGCAGGGGCCAGGATTGTCAATCAGCCCCAGCATTTT,CASSIAGARIVNQPQHF
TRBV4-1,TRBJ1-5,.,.,TGCGCCAGCAGCCAAGATCCGAATCAGCCCCAGCATTTT,CASSQDPNQPQHF
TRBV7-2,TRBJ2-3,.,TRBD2,TGTGCCAGCAGCCCGGGACTAGCGGGGGGCACAGATACGCAGTATTTT,CASSPGLAGGTDTQYF
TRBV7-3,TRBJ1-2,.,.,TGTGCCAGCAGCTTAACGCCAGGGTCTGGAGATGGCTACACCTTC,CASSLTPGSGDGYTF
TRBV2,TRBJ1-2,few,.,TGTGCCAGCAGTGAAAGAAGCCCCGGTGGCTACACCTTC,CASSERSPGGYTF
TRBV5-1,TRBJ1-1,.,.,TGCGCCAGCAGCTTGGATCCGGGTGGGGACACTGAAGCTTTCTTT,CASSLDPGGDTEAFF
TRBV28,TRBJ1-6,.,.,TGTGCCAGCAGGTCGCAGTCTTCACCCCTCCACTTT,CASRSQSSPLHF
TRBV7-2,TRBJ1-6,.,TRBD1,TGTGCCAGCAGCCCAACGGGACAGGGAAGCTCCTATAATTCACCCCTCCACTTT,CASSPTGQGSSYNSPLHF
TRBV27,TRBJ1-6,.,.,TGTGCCAGCAGGGGGAGAAGAGGGGGTGGGTCACCCCTCCACTTT,CASRGRRGGGSPLHF
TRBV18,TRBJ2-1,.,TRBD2,TGTGCCAGCTCCACCAAGGGCGGGGGGGCTTACAATGAGCAGTTCTTC,CASSTKGGGAYNEQFF
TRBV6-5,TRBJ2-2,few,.,TGTGCCAGCAGTTCTAGGGGGGCGGACACCGGGGAGCTGTTTTTT,CASSSRGADTGELFF
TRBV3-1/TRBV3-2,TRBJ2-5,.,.,TGTGCCAGCAGCCAACCCTGGACAGCCGGGGCAGAGACCCAGTACTTC,CASSQPWTAGAETQYF
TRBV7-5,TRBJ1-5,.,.,TGTGCCAGAAGCCCCAAATCGAGGAGGTCTCGGGACGACTTTTATAGCAATCAGCCCCAGCATTTT,CARSPKSRRSRDDFYSNQPQHF
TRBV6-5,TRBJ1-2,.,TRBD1,TGTGCCAGCAGATCCAACAGGGGCCAAGGAGGCTACACCTTC,CASRSNRGQGGYTF
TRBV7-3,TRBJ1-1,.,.,TGTGCCAGCAGCTTATATGGGGGGCTTGATACTGAAGCTTTCTTT,CASSLYGGLDTEAFF
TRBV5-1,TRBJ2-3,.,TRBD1,TGCGCCAGCAGCTTCCCCTTACAGGGGGCTGGAGATACGCAGTATTTT,CASSFPLQGAGDTQYF
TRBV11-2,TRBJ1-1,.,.,TGTGCCAGCAGCCCTGTAACTGAAGCTTTCTTT,CASSPVTEAFF
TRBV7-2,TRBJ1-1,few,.,TGTGCCAGCAGCTGGGACAAGAACACTGAAGCTTTCTTT,CASSWDKNTEAFF
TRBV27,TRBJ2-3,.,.,TGTGCCAGCAGGAGATCTGGACAGAGCACAGATACGCAGTATTTT,CASRRSGQSTDTQYF
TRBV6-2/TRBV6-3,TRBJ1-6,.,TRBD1,TGTGCCAGCAGTTCTCCCGGGACAGGCGCTCCACCCCTCCACTTT,CASSSPGTGAPPLHF
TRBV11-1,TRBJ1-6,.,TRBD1,TGTGCCAGCAGCTTATTGTCAGGGGGATCACCCCTCCACTTT,CASSLLSGGSPLHF
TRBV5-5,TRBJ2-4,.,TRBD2,TGTGCCAGCAGCTTGCGGCCAGCGGGGGAGAACATTCAGTACTTC,CASSLRPAGENIQYF
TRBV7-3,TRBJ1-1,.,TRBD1,TGTGCCAGCAGCAAGACCGGGACAGGGGACACTGAAGCTTTCTTT,CASSKTGTGDTEAFF
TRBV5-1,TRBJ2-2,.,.,TGCGCCAGCAGCTTGACCCTGACAGGAGTGAACACCGGGGAGCTGTTTTTT,CASSLTLTGVNTGELFF
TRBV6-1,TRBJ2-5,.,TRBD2,TGTGCCAGCAGTAAAGGGACTAGCGGGGGGAACGGAAGAGAGACCCAGTACTTC,CASSKGTSGGNGRETQYF
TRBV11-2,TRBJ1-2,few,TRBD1,TGTGCCAGCAGCCCACTACAAGACGGGACAGGTTATGGCTACACCTTC,CASSPLQDGTGYGYTF
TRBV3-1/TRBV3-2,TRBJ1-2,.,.,TGTGCCAGCAGCAGGGGGGACTATGGCTACACCTTC,CASSRGDYGYTF